These 21 T cell receptor beta chains came from one sample sequenced in a study of T cells after yellow fever vaccination. MiXCR, run by TCRdb on the 5' RACE reads, gives a single entry per CDR3 protein. The sample consists of some 350,000 distinct CDR3 sequences, about 4% of them appearing once. The sample here was PBMCs, taken 5 days after the yellow fever booster vaccination. These receptors originate from a man in his late teens or twenties who received the YFV17D yellow fever vaccine.

The chain links TRBV6-2 or TRBV6-3 to TRBJ1-3; unclear D gene. V lost 0 bases and J lost 2, with 5 bases in between. Germline V CDR1 and CDR2: MNHEY, SVGEGT. The CDR3 contains 14 residues. The chain's CDR3 is CASSYSGTGNTIYF. The DNA for the CDR3 is TGTGCCAGCAGTTACTCGGGAACTGGAAACACCATATATTTT.

The chain carries TRBV2 and TRBJ1-2, with TRBD1 matching over 7 bases. Trimming removed 4 bases from V and 10 bases from J; junction bases left unmatched: 6. The CDR3 totals 12 residues. Germline V gives CDR1 SNHLY, CDR2 FYNNEI. CDR3 residues: CASSAQGGDYTF. The CDR3 DNA follows: TGTGCCAGCAGTGCTCAGGGGGGGGACTACACCTTC. Full variable domain (missing parts from reference TRBV2 and TRBJ1-2): EPEVTQTPSHQVTQMGQEVILRCVPISNHLYFYWYRQILGQKVEFLVSFYNNEISEKSEIFDDQFSVERPDGSNFTLKIRSTKLEDSAMYFCASSAQGGDYTFGSGTRLTVV.

This clonotype was picked up a small number of times. J is TRBJ1-1 and V is TRBV5-8; D gene unclear. Germline V gene data show CDR1 as SGHTS and CDR2 as YDEGEE. V was cut by 2 bases and J by 7 bases, with 6 bases left in between. This CDR3 contains 11 residues. The CDR3 bases are TGTGCCAGCAGCTTACGGAGTGAAGCTTTCTTT. It encodes CASSLRSEAFF.

This clonotype was found a few times. The genes are TRBV7-9 and TRBJ2-7; possible D gene TRBD1, 6 bases. V gave up 1 base and J gave up 0 bases, with 13 bases separating them. The CDR3 has 16 residues. Germline values: CDR1 SEHNR, CDR2 FQNEAQ (reference sequence). This CDR3 is CASSLGLGQYSYEQYF. The CDR3 DNA reads as TGTGCCAGCAGCTTAGGACTTGGACAGTACTCCTACGAGCAGTACTTC. The full variable domain, rest sourced from reference TRBV7-9 and TRBJ2-7, is DTGVSQNPRHKITKRGQNVTFRCDPISEHNRLYWYRQTLGQGPEFLTYFQNEAQLEKSRLLSDRFSAERPKGSFSTLEIQRTEQGDSAMYLCASSLGLGQYSYEQYFGPGTRLTVT.

The J gene is TRBJ1-3, the V gene TRBV7-9, with TRBD1 as a possible D gene (5 bases). The CDR3 contains 16 residues. Trimming cost V 7 bases and J 4 bases, with 20 bases left between them. The germline V gene has CDR1 SEHNR and CDR2 FQNEAQ (reference sequence). The CDR3 DNA reads TGTGCCAGCACCAACACCCTAGGGGACGACGGAAACACCATATATTTT. Its translation is CASTNTLGDDGNTIYF.

V and J are TRBV9 and TRBJ2-3; 10 nucleotides match TRBD2. The CDR3 runs to 16 residues. CDR1 and CDR2 from the germline V gene are SGDLS and YYNGEE. Unmatched junction bases numbered 6, after V lost 0 bases and J lost 5 bases. CDR3 coding DNA: TGTGCCAGCAGCGTAGAAGCGGGGGGGCCTGGAGATACGCAGTATTTT. As protein: CASSVEAGGPGDTQYF.

The chain employs TRBV18 and TRBJ2-1; TRBD2 matches 11 bases. The CDR3 has 15 residues. V lost 3 bases, J lost 4 bases, and 2 bases stayed unmatched. From germline, CDR1 is KGHSH and CDR2 LQKENI. The CDR3 DNA reads as TGTGCCAGCTCACCGTCTAGCGGGGGGTACAATGAGCAGTTCTTC. Residues: CASSPSSGGYNEQFF. The full variable domain, in which reference TRBV18 and TRBJ2-1 provide the parts outside the CDR3, is NAGVMQNPRHLVRRRGQEARLRCSPMKGHSHVYWYRQLPEEGLKFMVYLQKENIIDESGMPKERFSAEFPKEGPSILRIQQVVRGDSAAYFCASSPSSGGYNEQFFGPGTRLTVL.

In this sample, this clonotype turned up many times. The genes are TRBV7-2 and TRBJ2-3, with a weak D call TRBD2 (6 bases). The CDR3 runs 14 residues. Trimming took 1 base from V and 4 from J, leaving 9 bases between them. CDR1 SGHTA and CDR2 FQGNSA come from the germline V gene. The CDR3 spells CASSLVGGADTQYF. For the CDR3, the DNA is TGTGCCAGCAGCTTAGTCGGCGGGGCAGATACGCAGTATTTT.

The sample holds many counts of this clonotype. The chain carries TRBV7-6 and TRBJ2-3; D possibly corresponds to TRBD2 (6 bases). Germline CDR1 and CDR2: SGHVS and FNYEAQ. This CDR3 region has 16 residues. The germline V and J ends were trimmed by 3 bases and 1 base, with 14 bases remaining between them. CDR3 amino acids: CASSFQAGLGTDTQYF. The CDR3 nucleotides are TGTGCCAGCAGCTTTCAAGCGGGCCTAGGCACAGATACGCAGTATTTT.

This clonotype has ten or more counts. The chain combines TRBV5-1 with TRBJ2-2, with unresolved D. Deletions cut 0 bases from V and 6 bases from J, with 3 bases between. The CDR3 is 12 residues long. In germline, CDR1 is SGHRS, CDR2 YFSETQ. Here the CDR3 reads CASSLVPGELFF. Here the CDR3 DNA reads TGCGCCAGCAGCTTGGTTCCCGGGGAGCTGTTTTTT.

A few counts support this clonotype. V is TRBV4-2 and J is TRBJ2-3, with D perhaps matching TRBD1 (6 bases). There are 16 residues in the CDR3. Germline CDR1 is LGHNA and CDR2 is YNFKEQ. V lost 6 bases and J 2 bases, leaving 18 bases between the germline ends. CDR3 coding DNA: TGTGCCAGCAGGAAGGCCCGGGACACTAACACAGATACGCAGTATTTT. Amino acids: CASRKARDTNTDTQYF.

This clonotype was detected many times. The chain is built from TRBV7-9 and TRBJ2-1, with D perhaps matching TRBD1 or TRBD2 (5 bases each). Germline V CDR1 and CDR2: SEHNR, FQNEAQ (reference sequence). This CDR3 contains 14 residues. Trimming took 5 bases from V and 8 from J, leaving 16 bases between them. The CDR3 protein is CASSLSARGDEQFF. Here the CDR3 DNA reads TGTGCCAGCAGCCTCTCGGCCCGGGGCGATGAGCAGTTCTTC.

This clonotype was recorded at least ten times. The chain carries TRBV6-2 or TRBV6-3 and TRBJ2-1; D is possibly TRBD2 (6 bases). CDR1 MNHEY and CDR2 SVGEGT come from the germline V gene. Deletions cut 8 bases from V and 2 bases from J, with 10 bases between. There are 13 residues in the CDR3. The CDR3 loop reads CASAGWPYNEQFF. In DNA form, the CDR3 reads TGTGCCAGCGCGGGGTGGCCCTACAATGAGCAGTTCTTC.

V and J are TRBV24-1 and TRBJ2-4, with a possible D match to TRBD1 (6 bases). Per germline, CDR1 KGHDR and CDR2 SFDVKD. V was shortened by 4 bases and J by 8 bases, with 17 bases between the two germline ends. The length of the CDR3 is 15 residues. The CDR3 is CATSDPKGVGDIQYF. As DNA, the CDR3 is TGTGCCACCAGTGACCCCAAGGGGGTCGGGGACATTCAGTACTTC.

This clonotype has only a few counts. The chain recombines TRBV11-2 with TRBJ2-4; 8 bases agree with TRBD2. CDR3 length equals 19 residues. V was pared by 1 base and J by 3 bases, with 14 bases of the junction left unmatched. Germline CDR1 and CDR2: SGHAT and FQNNGV. The CDR3 region is CASSLGTGGAIFNKNIQYF. DNA for the CDR3: TGTGCCAGCAGCTTAGGCACGGGGGGGGCGATATTTAACAAAAACATTCAGTACTTC.

This clonotype was seen repeatedly, ten times or more. This chain connects TRBV20-1 to TRBJ1-5; D may be TRBD1 (6 bases). The CDR3 spans 16 residues. V was clipped by 2 bases and J by 0 bases, with 14 bases between them. In germline, CDR1 is DFQATT, CDR2 SNEGSKA (reference sequence). The CDR3 region has the DNA TGCAGTGCTAGACCTGGGACATCCTATAGCAATCAGCCCCAGCATTTT. Protein sequence: CSARPGTSYSNQPQHF.

In its sample, this clonotype was seen many times. This sequence joins TRBV12-3 or TRBV12-4 and TRBJ1-5; D not resolved. The V end lost 2 bases, the J end lost 7 bases, and 6 bases lay between the germline ends. The CDR3 length is 12 residues. CDR3 sequence reads: CASSLMWQPQHF. The CDR3 DNA follows: TGTGCCAGCAGTTTAATGTGGCAGCCCCAGCATTTT.

Many counts were recorded for this clonotype. The chain employs TRBV5-1 and TRBJ2-5, with D tentatively TRBD1 or TRBD2 (5 bases each). CDR1 SGHRS and CDR2 YFSETQ come from the germline V gene. The CDR3 runs to 15 residues. The ends were cut back, 1 base at V and 4 bases at J, with 14 bases in the middle. The CDR3 is CASSLRGASGETQYF. CDR3 in DNA: TGCGCCAGCAGCTTGAGAGGGGCCTCGGGAGAGACCCAGTACTTC. Looking up the rest from reference TRBV5-1 and TRBJ2-5 gives the full variable domain: KAGVTQTPRYLIKTRGQQVTLSCSPISGHRSVSWYQQTPGQGLQFLFEYFSETQRNKGNFPGRFSGRQFSNSRSEMNVSTLELGDSALYLCASSLRGASGETQYFGPGTRLLVL.

Ten or more counts support this clonotype. The chain carries TRBV7-6 and TRBJ1-3, with D perhaps matching TRBD1 (5 bases). From germline, CDR1 is SGHVS and CDR2 FNYEAQ. The CDR3 has 14 residues. V was pared by 3 bases and J by 2 bases, with 8 bases between. CDR3 DNA sequence: TGTGCCAGCAGCTTGAGGGGAGCTGGAAACACCATATATTTT. This encodes CASSLRGAGNTIYF. The variable domain in full, with the rest retrieved from reference TRBV7-6 and TRBJ1-3, is GAGVSQSPRYKVTKRGQDVALRCDPISGHVSLYWYRQALGQGPEFLTYFNYEAQQDKSGLPNDRFSAERPEGSISTLTIQRTEQRDSAMYRCASSLRGAGNTIYFGEGSWLTVV.

The chain has TRBV7-9 and TRBJ2-2; 7 bases agree with TRBD1. The CDR3 sequence is 18 residues long. V lost 4 bases, J lost 1 base, and 12 bases stayed unmatched. Germline V gene lookup returns CDR1 SEHNR and CDR2 FQNEAQ (reference sequence). For the CDR3, the DNA is TGTGCCAGCAGCTCCGCTACCCGGGACAGACAGAACACCGGGGAGCTGTTTTTT. It is translated as CASSSATRDRQNTGELFF. Drawing the rest from reference TRBV7-9 and TRBJ2-2, the complete variable domain is DTGVSQNPRHKITKRGQNVTFRCDPISEHNRLYWYRQTLGQGPEFLTYFQNEAQLEKSRLLSDRFSAERPKGSFSTLEIQRTEQGDSAMYLCASSSATRDRQNTGELFFGEGSRLTVL.

The sample holds many counts of this clonotype. The CDR3 spells CASSPRQGLMNTEAFF. The DNA for the CDR3 is TGTGCCAGCAGCCCCCGACAGGGGTTAATGAACACTGAAGCTTTCTTT. V usage is TRBV7-2 and J usage is TRBJ1-1; 8 bases align to TRBD1. With 5 bases clipped from V and 0 bases from J, the junction kept 8 bases outside the gene matches. The CDR3 is made up of 16 amino acids. Germline V gives CDR1 SGHTA, CDR2 FQGNSA.